This TCR beta chain was recorded in a study of PD-1 blockade in classical Hodgkin lymphoma. Relapses following autologous stem cell transplantation were seen in all patients, with brentuximab vedotin exposure varying. Reported best responses ranged across complete response, partial response or progressive disease. Germline CDR1 and CDR2: SGHNT and YYREEE (reference sequence). The junction had 5 bases not matched to a gene; V was cut back by 3 bases and J by 0 bases. This CDR3 spans 15 amino acids. TCRdb's copy holds only in-frame clones and misses some; the assay was immunoSEQ multiplex PCR. The data contain about 110,000 clones, about nine tenths of them singletons.

This TCR derives from a human donor with classical Hodgkin lymphoma. This chain uses TRBV5-4 with TRBJ1-1; 7 nucleotides align to TRBD1. Sample: peripheral blood mononuclear cells (PBMCs), taken before the second cycle of nivolumab. The CDR3 nucleotides read TGTGCCAGCAGCTCCAGTACAGGGGTGAACACTGAAGCTTTCTTT. It yields the protein CASSSSTGVNTEAFF.